This TCR beta chain derives from a study of T-cell memory formation after mild COVID-19. Whole-study results and caveats: Researchers could not confirm that second-wave clones peaking on day 37 targeted SARS-CoV-2. Largely, contracting CD4+ clones fell within CM and EM, and contracting CD8+ clones within EMRA.

The table lists this clonotype with a few counts. No antigen is known for it. Germline V gene sequence: CDR1 SSHAT, CDR2 FNYEAQ (reference sequence). The CDR3 contains 13 residues. Trimming at V came to 5 bases and at J to 7 bases, leaving 6 bases not matched to a gene. Constant-segment primers and 5'RACE yielded cDNA libraries for TCR alpha and TCR beta, each carrying sample barcodes and UMIs. TCRdb processed the 5' RACE reads anew with MiXCR; each CDR3 protein has one entry. The table records about 270,000 distinct CDR3 sequences, 16% of them present only once. This chain uses TRBV7-7 with TRBJ2-5; TRBD1 matches at 8 bases. The material sequenced was PBMCs or a T cell subset sorted from them (not recorded which). This sequence was found in a man between 18 and 29 years old who had mild COVID-19 (a few samples of this study predate the infection). Cell type and time point are not known. This chain's CDR3 is CASSRSGGGTQYF. In DNA form, the CDR3 reads TGTGCCAGCAGCCGGTCAGGGGGCGGGACCCAGTACTTC.